The 29 T cell receptor beta chains below were found in one sample sequenced in a study of early T cells in non-severe SARS-CoV-2 infection. TCRdb reprocessed the 5' RACE reads via MiXCR and lists one record per CDR3 protein. The sample holds 20,000 to 25,000 distinct CDR3 sequences, roughly 4% seen once. The material sequenced was whole blood. Source of these receptors: an adult who was a healthcare worker with PCR-confirmed SARS-CoV-2 infection or an uninfected control (not recorded which).

This clonotype is medium-sized (0.01 to 0.1%) in the sample. The CDR3 coding sequence is TGCGCCAGCAGTCCTGCGGGGGCCGGCACAGATACGCAGTATTTT. It encodes CASSPAGAGTDTQYF. The rearrangement uses TRBV10-1 and TRBJ2-3, with a tentative D call TRBD2 (7 bases). In germline, CDR1 is WNHNN, CDR2 SYGVQD (reference sequence). The ends were cut back, 5 bases at V and 1 base at J, with 13 bases in the middle. The CDR3 length is 15 residues.

This clonotype was observed a handful of times. The V call is TRBV5-6, the J call TRBJ2-7, with 9 bases aligning to TRBD2. Germline V lookup: CDR1 SGHDT, CDR2 YYEEEE. CDR3 length: 15 amino acids. Germline trimming cut 4 bases from V and 2 bases from J; bases unmatched to any gene: 7. CDR3 residues: CASSQGPSGTYEQYF. Written as DNA, the CDR3 is TGTGCCAGCAGCCAAGGGCCTAGCGGGACCTACGAGCAGTACTTC. Based on the CDR3 plus reference TRBV5-6 and TRBJ2-7, the full variable domain is DAGVTQSPTHLIKTRGQQVTLRCSPKSGHDTVSWYQQALGQGPQFIFQYYEEEERQRGNFPDRFSGHQFPNYSSELNVNALLLGDSALYLCASSQGPSGTYEQYFGPGTRLTVT.

The chain is built from TRBV6-6 and TRBJ2-7; 7 positions match TRBD2. This CDR3 has 17 residues. After removal of 6 bases from V and 4 bases from J, the junction contained 18 bases not matched to a gene. The germline V gene encodes CDR1 MNHNY and CDR2 SVGAGI (reference sequence). The DNA of the CDR3 is TGTGCCAGCAGCCCCGGACTAGGGACCGCCCAGAGGTACGAGCAGTACTTC. It translates to CASSPGLGTAQRYEQYF.

This clonotype has a count of ten or more. The chain links TRBV5-1 to TRBJ1-6, with unresolved D. The V gene's germline CDR1 is SGHRS and CDR2 YFSETQ. The CDR3 sequence is 14 residues long. V dropped 4 bases and J dropped 10 bases, with 15 bases sitting between them. The CDR3 nucleotides read TGCGCCAGCAGCCCCCCCGCCGACGGGTCACCCCTCCACTTT. Protein product: CASSPPADGSPLHF.

The chain is built from TRBV12-3 or TRBV12-4 and TRBJ1-6; no reliable D call. This CDR3 spans 12 amino acids. Trimming removed 6 bases from V and 9 bases from J, with 9 bases in between. DNA for the CDR3: TGTGCCAGCAGGACTGAAGGTTCACCCCTCCACTTT. This encodes CASRTEGSPLHF.

In this sample, this clonotype turned up many times. The V and J genes are TRBV7-2 and TRBJ2-1; weak D call: TRBD1 (5 bases). V lost 1 base and J 8 bases, leaving 12 bases between the germline ends. CDR1 and CDR2 (germline): SGHTA, FQGNSA. This CDR3 has 14 residues. This chain's CDR3 is CASSLEFARDEQFF. DNA of the CDR3: TGTGCCAGCAGCTTAGAATTCGCCAGGGATGAGCAGTTCTTC.

This clonotype ranks as medium-sized (0.01 to 0.1%). This chain connects TRBV12-3 or TRBV12-4 to TRBJ1-2; D gene unclear. V shed 3 bases and J shed 1 base, with 9 bases lying between them. The CDR3 has 14 amino acids. DNA for the CDR3: TGTGCCAGCAGTTTTCCTGGGGATAACTATGGCTACACCTTC. Translation: CASSFPGDNYGYTF.

This clonotype occurred a few times. The chain employs TRBV4-1 and TRBJ2-6, with 7 nucleotides matching TRBD2. The CDR3 covers 17 residues. Germline assignment: CDR1 MGHRA and CDR2 YSYEKL. V shed 4 bases and J 2 bases; nucleotides not matched to a gene: 8. The CDR3 sequence: CASSLALRGAGANVLTF. CDR3 sequence (DNA): TGCGCCAGCAGCCTCGCCCTCCGGGGGGCTGGGGCCAACGTCCTGACTTTC.

This clonotype was counted ten times or more. The rearrangement uses TRBV7-3 and TRBJ2-2; D may correspond to TRBD1 or TRBD2 (5 bases each). The CDR3 extends over 16 amino acids. Germline V gene lookup returns CDR1 SGHTA and CDR2 FQGTGA. V lost 5 bases and J 6 bases, leaving 19 bases between the germline ends. The CDR3 loop is CASSISGTPRAGELFF. The CDR3 DNA follows: TGTGCCAGCAGCATCTCCGGGACGCCCAGGGCCGGGGAGCTGTTTTTT.

Ten or more counts support this clonotype. This sequence joins TRBV12-3 or TRBV12-4 and TRBJ1-2; D is unclear. The CDR3 sequence is 14 residues long. The V gene lost 1 base and the J gene lost 5 bases, with 11 bases spanning the gap. In DNA form, the CDR3 reads TGTGCCAGCAGTTTAGAGGCTGGGTTGTATGGCTACACCTTC. Its protein is CASSLEAGLYGYTF.

This clonotype has a count of ten or more. The chain links TRBV7-2 to TRBJ2-3; tentative D call: TRBD1 (5 bases). CDR1 and CDR2 (germline): SGHTA, FQGNSA. The CDR3 covers 13 residues. V was pared by 3 bases and J by 3 bases, with 7 bases between. The CDR3 loop reads CASSFRDTDTQYF. CDR3 sequence (DNA): TGTGCCAGCAGCTTCAGGGATACAGATACGCAGTATTTT.

This clonotype appeared many times. V usage is TRBV19 and J usage is TRBJ2-1; D not certain. CDR3 size: 13 residues. The germline gives CDR1 LNHDA, CDR2 SQIVND (reference sequence). V lost 3 bases and J 5 bases, leaving 8 bases between the germline ends. This CDR3 reads CASSIQRNNEQFF. The CDR3 bases are TGTGCCAGTAGTATTCAGAGGAACAATGAGCAGTTCTTC. Variable domain in full (rest from reference TRBV19 and TRBJ2-1): DGGITQSPKYLFRKEGQNVTLSCEQNLNHDAMYWYRQDPGQGLRLIYYSQIVNDFQKGDIAEGYSVSREKKESFPLTVTSAQKNPTAFYLCASSIQRNNEQFFGPGTRLTVL.

This clonotype has at least ten counts. The chain joins TRBV7-9 to TRBJ1-5, with 8 bases matching TRBD1. The CDR3 extends over 14 amino acids. Per the germline V gene, CDR1 is SEHNR and CDR2 is FQNEAQ (reference sequence). The V segment lost 5 bases and the J segment 7 bases; nucleotides outside the gene matches: 7. The DNA for the CDR3 is TGTGCCAGCAGCCAGGGGGCCGGTTTACAGCCCCAGCATTTT. This sequence encodes CASSQGAGLQPQHF.

This clonotype appeared many times. This chain joins TRBV18 and TRBJ1-3, with a possible D match to TRBD1 (5 bases). The CDR3 length is 13 residues. The V gene's germline CDR1 is KGHSH and CDR2 LQKENI. V was trimmed by 0 bases and J by 5 bases, leaving 5 bases between them. The CDR3 nucleotides read TGTGCCAGCTCACCACCGGGGCGAAACACCATATATTTT. Translation gives CASSPPGRNTIYF. Looking up the rest from reference TRBV18 and TRBJ1-3 gives the full variable domain: NAGVMQNPRHLVRRRGQEARLRCSPMKGHSHVYWYRQLPEEGLKFMVYLQKENIIDESGMPKERFSAEFPKEGPSILRIQQVVRGDSAAYFCASSPPGRNTIYFGEGSWLTVV.

This clonotype was observed many times. This chain joins TRBV12-3 or TRBV12-4 and TRBJ1-2; maybe TRBD1 (5 bases). The CDR3 sequence is 15 residues long. Between the trimmed V and J ends, which lost 6 bases and 3 bases, there was a span of 17 bases. CDR3 amino acids: CASSKGTFVDYGYTF. DNA of the CDR3: TGTGCCAGCAGCAAGGGGACCTTTGTTGACTATGGCTACACCTTC.

The table lists this clonotype with many counts. The V gene is TRBV11-2, the J gene TRBJ2-1; D is unclear. Germline lookup yields CDR1 SGHAT and CDR2 FQNNGV. Trimming stripped 2 bases from V and 7 bases from J, with 30 bases between. This CDR3 has 20 amino acids. The CDR3 coding sequence is TGTGCCAGCAGCTTAACGACCCCTCAGCCGACACCGAGACGAGTAAATGAGCAGTTCTTC. It encodes CASSLTTPQPTPRRVNEQFF.

The gene calls are TRBV18 and TRBJ1-6; weak D call: TRBD1 (5 bases). Germline V gene lookup returns CDR1 KGHSH and CDR2 LQKENI. There are 14 residues in the CDR3. Trimming cost V 3 bases and J 9 bases, with 12 bases left between them. Here the CDR3 DNA reads TGTGCCAGCTCACCGGCGGGGGGAGGTTCACCCCTCCACTTT. Its translation is CASSPAGGGSPLHF.

This clonotype occurred a few times. The chain recombines TRBV24-1 with TRBJ2-2, with D maybe TRBD1 (6 bases). The V end was cut by 4 bases, the J end by 3 bases, with 14 bases between. CDR1 and CDR2 from the germline V gene are KGHDR and SFDVKD. CDR3 length: 16 residues. The CDR3 loop is CATSDPRDTYTGELFF. In DNA form, the CDR3 reads TGTGCCACCAGTGACCCCAGGGACACTTACACCGGGGAGCTGTTTTTT.

The V call is TRBV12-3 or TRBV12-4, the J call TRBJ2-1, with 14 bases identical to TRBD2. The CDR3 length is 20 residues. The V gene end was trimmed by 5 bases and the J gene end by 6 bases; junction bases not matched to a gene: 18. This CDR3 reads CASSNRPGLAGVRVANEQFF. The CDR3 nucleotides read TGTGCCAGCAGTAACCGTCCGGGACTAGCGGGGGTGAGAGTGGCCAATGAGCAGTTCTTC.

In this sample, this clonotype turned up many times. CDR3 bases: TGTGCCTGGAGTGTACGTAGATTGGAGAGCCCTGAAGCTTTCTTT. Its protein is CAWSVRRLESPEAFF. The J gene is TRBJ1-1, the V gene TRBV30; D gene ambiguous. The V gene lost 0 bases and the J gene lost 6 bases, with 17 bases spanning the gap. The germline V gene encodes CDR1 GTSNPN and CDR2 SVGIG (reference sequence). CDR3 length: 15 amino acids.

This clonotype was counted a few times. The chain is built from TRBV19 and TRBJ1-2, with D perhaps TRBD1 (6 bases). Germline CDR1 LNHDA, CDR2 SQIVND (reference sequence). V was clipped by 1 base and J by 5 bases, with 8 bases between them. The CDR3 sequence is 13 residues long. The CDR3 DNA is TGTGCCAGTAGTATAGCCGGACAGTATGGCTACACCTTC. Translation gives CASSIAGQYGYTF.

This clonotype showed up many times. The chain couples TRBV5-6 to TRBJ1-2, with D hard to call. V was cut by 6 bases and J by 3 bases, with 15 bases left in between. Germline CDR1 and CDR2: SGHDT and YYEEEE. The CDR3 covers 14 residues. The DNA for the CDR3 is TGTGCCAGCAACGGGGAAGCCGTGGACTATGGCTACACCTTC. Amino acids: CASNGEAVDYGYTF.

The chain joins TRBV5-6 to TRBJ1-1; D possibly corresponds to TRBD1 (5 bases). Trimming pared 6 bases from V and 4 bases from J, leaving 16 bases between. CDR1 is SGHDT and CDR2 is YYEEEE in the germline V gene. The CDR3 is 14 amino acids. The CDR3 nucleotides are TGTGCCAGCATTCCAGGGCACCGCGGCACTGAAGCTTTCTTT. This translates into CASIPGHRGTEAFF. The complete variable domain, with remaining parts taken from reference TRBV5-6 and TRBJ1-1, reads DAGVTQSPTHLIKTRGQQVTLRCSPKSGHDTVSWYQQALGQGPQFIFQYYEEEERQRGNFPDRFSGHQFPNYSSELNVNALLLGDSALYLCASIPGHRGTEAFFGQGTRLTVV.

The chain uses TRBV7-2 and TRBJ2-1, with D tentatively TRBD2 (5 bases). The V gene's germline CDR1 is SGHTA and CDR2 FQGNSA. CDR3 size: 15 residues. V was cut by 6 bases and J by 4 bases, with 16 bases left in between. The CDR3 DNA reads TGTGCCAGCAGACCACCCGGGAACGTTTACAATGAGCAGTTCTTC. Its protein is CASRPPGNVYNEQFF.

This clonotype was detected many times. The chain is built from TRBV9 and TRBJ2-5; TRBD1 matches at 7 bases. CDR3 size: 14 residues. Trimming cost V 4 bases and J 1 base; bases outside gene matches: 4. Germline-derived CDR1 and CDR2 are SGDLS and YYNGEE. Here the CDR3 reads CASSPWDSQETQYF. CDR3 bases: TGTGCCAGCAGCCCCTGGGACAGCCAAGAGACCCAGTACTTC.

This clonotype was observed many times. The junction departs from germline at one end; a sequencing error may be responsible. The chain has TRBV7-7 and TRBJ2-3; tentatively, D is TRBD2 (5 bases). There are 15 residues in the CDR3. CDR1 SSHAT and CDR2 FNYEAQ come from the germline V gene (reference sequence). CDR3 nucleotide sequence: TGTGCTAGCAGCTTAGGTGTCTACGGGGCAGATACGCAGTATTTT. Translating gives CASSLGVYGADTQYF.

This clonotype was counted a few times. The chain employs TRBV6-2 or TRBV6-3 and TRBJ1-5; unclear D gene. Trimming left V 0 bases short and J 7 bases short, with 13 bases between. The CDR3 has 15 amino acids. Germline V CDR1 and CDR2: MNHEY, SVGEGT. CDR3 loop: CASSYSIGFLQPQHF. The CDR3 coding sequence is TGTGCCAGCAGTTACTCGATAGGGTTTCTGCAGCCCCAGCATTTT.

Many counts were recorded for this clonotype. The gene calls are TRBV15 and TRBJ2-2; the D gene is possibly TRBD1 (5 bases). Germline lookup yields CDR1 LNHNV and CDR2 YYDKDF (reference sequence). The V end was cut by 0 bases, the J end by 5 bases, with 10 bases between. The CDR3 has 15 residues. The CDR3 DNA sequence: TGTGCCACCAGCAGAGATTGGGCAGGGACCGGGGAGCTGTTTTTT. Translated, it gives CATSRDWAGTGELFF.

This clonotype was seen a few times. The chain carries TRBV10-3 and TRBJ1-3, with no clear D. The germline CDR1 and CDR2 sequences are ENHRY and SYGVKD. V shed 10 bases and J shed 0 bases, with 13 bases lying between them. The CDR3 sequence is 14 residues long. The CDR3 region is CATNAGVSGNTIYF. CDR3 DNA sequence: TGTGCCACAAACGCGGGAGTCTCTGGAAACACCATATATTTT.